This T cell receptor (beta chain) was found in a study of cytomegalovirus exposure and HLA in healthy donors. Study-level results: Across HLA loci, a later analysis found differing TCR association rates, with DRB1 most and HLA-C fewest.

All the people who gave samples were healthy bone marrow donors. A multiplex PCR was run with 60 Vbeta primers and 13 Jbeta primers. Clones were read by immunoSEQ multiplex PCR, and TCRdb kept only the in-frame ones, dropping some. The sample yields tens of thousands of clones, 70% to 80% seen once. Regarding this clone: Its antigen remains unknown.

The sequence was collected from a man between 50 and 59 years old in good health and CMV-seropositive. Sequencing input: PBMCs.

This chain's CDR3 is CASSPGQGHYGYTF. As DNA, the CDR3 is TGTGCCAGCAGCCCGGGACAGGGACACTATGGCTACACCTTC. The genes are TRBV5-6 and TRBJ1-2; 9 bases map to TRBD1. Looked up from germline, CDR1 is SGHDT and CDR2 is YYEEEE. The CDR3 extends over 14 amino acids. V lost 4 bases, J lost 3 bases, and 4 bases stayed unmatched.